Each of the 14 T cell receptor beta chains below was sequenced from the same sample in a study of blood T cells in healthy people across ages. For the second PCR, which ran for about 6 to 11 cycles, a sample-barcoded 5' primer and a J-beta primer mix were used. TCRdb used MiXCR to reprocess the 5' RACE reads, holding one entry per CDR3 protein. The sample includes around 1.1 million distinct CDR3 sequences, approximately 38% of them seen just once. The specimen was blood. Receptors were obtained from a man aged 18 to 29 in good health.

The chain carries TRBV20-1 and TRBJ1-1; 12 nucleotides line up with TRBD1. Germline V CDR1 and CDR2: DFQATT, SNEGSKA (reference sequence). V shed 3 bases, J shed 1 base, and the junction held 9 bases outside the gene matches. The CDR3 covers 17 residues. The CDR3 protein is CSASGGTGGVRNTEAFF. DNA of the CDR3: TGCAGTGCTAGCGGCGGGACAGGGGGCGTTCGGAACACTGAAGCTTTCTTT.

This clonotype came up a few times. The chain combines TRBV14 with TRBJ1-2, with a tentative D call TRBD1 (6 bases). The germline V gene has CDR1 SGHDN and CDR2 FVKESK. The CDR3 extends over 13 amino acids. V lost 2 bases, J lost 5 bases, and 9 bases lay in between. The CDR3 nucleotides are TGTGCCAGCAGCCAATCTACAGGGTATGGCTACACCTTC. The encoded protein is CASSQSTGYGYTF.

The V gene is TRBV19, the J gene TRBJ1-1, with 7 bases lining up with TRBD1. CDR3 size: 16 residues. V lost 3 bases to trimming and J lost 2 bases; unmatched junction nucleotides: 9. Germline CDR1 is LNHDA and CDR2 is SQIVND (reference sequence). CDR3 in DNA: TGTGCCAGTAGTATCTCGCCGGGACAGATTAACACTGAAGCTTTCTTT. This sequence encodes CASSISPGQINTEAFF.

This clonotype was recorded a few times. V usage is TRBV4-3 and J usage is TRBJ1-2; 10 bases map to TRBD1. The CDR3 runs to 15 residues. J gave up 5 bases and V 0 bases, and 3 bases lay outside the gene matches. The germline V gene encodes CDR1 LGHNA and CDR2 YSLEER. CDR3 loop: CASSQEGTGAYGYTF. CDR3 bases: TGCGCCAGCAGCCAAGAGGGGACAGGGGCGTATGGCTACACCTTC.

J is TRBJ2-5 and V is TRBV5-6, with TRBD1 matching 10 bases. This CDR3 has 16 amino acids. CDR1 and CDR2 (germline): SGHDT, YYEEEE. V shed 2 bases, J shed 2 bases, and the junction held 6 bases outside the gene matches. The CDR3 is CASSFLDRGAQETQYF. CDR3 in DNA: TGTGCCAGCAGCTTCTTGGACAGGGGGGCTCAAGAGACCCAGTACTTC.

The gene calls are TRBV30 and TRBJ1-1; D call uncertain. This CDR3 contains 12 residues. The V end was cut by 5 bases, the J end by 5 bases, with 12 bases between. Germline values: CDR1 GTSNPN, CDR2 SVGIG (reference sequence). The CDR3 protein is CAWGRAETEAFF. CDR3 bases: TGTGCCTGGGGGCGCGCAGAGACTGAAGCTTTCTTT.

This clonotype showed up just a few times. The V and J genes are TRBV7-9 and TRBJ2-4; 8 nucleotides line up with TRBD1. Matching the DNA end better, TRBJ2-7 makes the J call doubtful. The CDR3 totals 15 residues. Germline lookup yields CDR1 SEHNR and CDR2 FQNEAQ (reference sequence). CDR3 protein: CASSLAFGDRGEQYF. The CDR3 DNA is TGTGCCAGCAGCTTAGCCTTTGGAGACAGGGGCGAGCAGTACTTC.

This chain uses TRBV10-3 with TRBJ1-6, with D possibly being TRBD1 (6 bases). CDR1 and CDR2 (germline): ENHRY, SYGVKD. CDR3 length equals 15 residues. The germline V and J ends were trimmed by 3 bases and 7 bases, with 13 bases remaining between them. CDR3 bases: TGTGCCATCAGTGAAGGAGGGGGTGAAAATTCACCCCTCCACTTT. Protein: CAISEGGGENSPLHF.

This sequence joins TRBV12-3 or TRBV12-4 and TRBJ2-7, with D possibly matching TRBD2 (7 bases). This CDR3 comprises 13 residues. V lost 1 base, J lost 6 bases, and 10 bases lay in between. Here the CDR3 reads CASSLGGGGEQYF. As DNA, the CDR3 is TGTGCCAGCAGTTTAGGGGGAGGGGGCGAGCAGTACTTC.

This clonotype was detected a few times. This chain connects TRBV6-2 or TRBV6-3 to TRBJ1-2, with a weak D call TRBD1 (5 bases). This CDR3 region has 15 residues. V was cut by 5 bases and J by 3 bases, with 16 bases left in between. Per the germline V gene, CDR1 is MNHEY and CDR2 is SVGEGT. CDR3 bases: TGTGCCAGCAGTCAAAACCCGGGACGGTACTATGGCTACACCTTC. Amino acids: CASSQNPGRYYGYTF.

The CDR3 is CASGSQTTGKEYF. In DNA form, the CDR3 reads TGTGCTAGTGGTTCACAGACTACAGGAAAAGAGTACTTC. This chain uses TRBV12-5 with TRBJ2-7; D may match TRBD1 or TRBD2 (5 bases each). The CDR3 sequence is 13 residues long. Deletions cut 4 bases from V and 11 bases from J, with 18 bases between. CDR1 LGHNT and CDR2 FRNRAP come from the germline V gene.

This chain connects TRBV10-3 to TRBJ1-1, with a weak D call TRBD1 (5 bases). The CDR3 runs 14 residues. Germline V gives CDR1 ENHRY, CDR2 SYGVKD. The V end lost 6 bases, the J end lost 8 bases, and 19 bases lay between the germline ends. CDR3 sequence reads: CAISPPGRETEAFF. As DNA, the CDR3 is TGTGCCATCAGCCCCCCGGGACGGGAAACCGAAGCTTTCTTT.

This rearrangement joins TRBV5-1 to TRBJ2-5; 8 nucleotides line up with TRBD1. Near its end, the DNA agrees better with TRBJ2-7, so the J call may be wrong. This CDR3 contains 15 residues. From germline, CDR1 is SGHRS and CDR2 YFSETQ. CDR3 sequence reads: CASSGATGASYEQYF. CDR3 bases: TGCGCCAGCAGCGGAGCGACAGGGGCTTCCTACGAGCAGTACTTC.

J is TRBJ1-3 and V is TRBV2, with a tentative D call TRBD1 (5 bases). This CDR3 has 15 residues. Germline values: CDR1 SNHLY, CDR2 FYNNEI. Deletions cut 4 bases from V and 0 bases from J, with 10 bases between. The CDR3 coding sequence is TGTGCCAGCAGTGTCTCAGGGAACTCTGGAAACACCATATATTTT. It encodes CASSVSGNSGNTIYF.